These 22 T cell receptor beta chains were sequenced from one sample in a study of blood T cell repertoires in COVID-19. The protocol was immunoSEQ multiplex PCR, while the TCRdb copy is restricted to in-frame clones and leaves out a portion. The sample shows a few hundred thousand clones, more than 75% of them seen only once. Sequencing was carried out using peripheral blood. These receptors originate from a man aged 60 to 75 with acute or convalescent COVID-19.

The J gene is TRBJ2-7, the V gene TRBV6-5; D unresolved. Germline V CDR1 and CDR2: MNHEY, SVGAGI. Trimming removed 6 bases from V and 7 bases from J, with 16 bases in between. The CDR3 extends over 13 amino acids. CDR3: CASSPRQLREQYF. The CDR3 DNA reads as TGTGCCAGCAGCCCACGGCAGCTCAGGGAGCAGTACTTC.

The rearrangement joins TRBV14 to TRBJ1-6; 8 nucleotides agree with TRBD1. The CDR3 is 15 residues long. Germline CDR1 is SGHDN and CDR2 is FVKESK. The ends lost 4 bases at V and 6 bases at J; junction bases unmatched: 5. The CDR3 loop is CASSPSTGVNSPLHF. The CDR3 region has the DNA TGTGCCAGCAGCCCCTCGACAGGGGTTAATTCACCCCTCCACTTT.

V is TRBV3-1 (or the pseudogene TRBV3-2) and J is TRBJ2-1, with D perhaps TRBD1 (7 bases). The CDR3 spans 19 residues. Trimming took off 0 bases at V and 2 bases at J, with 20 bases between the two ends. Germline V gene data show CDR1 as LGHDT and CDR2 as YNNKEL (reference sequence). The CDR3 region has the DNA TGTGCCAGCAGCCAAGATAGGGGGCTGGGGCGGGGAGCCTACAATGAGCAGTTCTTC. This encodes CASSQDRGLGRGAYNEQFF.

This chain joins TRBV2 and TRBJ1-6; TRBD1 matches 7 bases. The germline V gene has CDR1 SNHLY and CDR2 FYNNEI. CDR3 length: 16 amino acids. V shed 6 bases and J 0 bases; nucleotides not matched to a gene: 5. The CDR3 sequence: CASRDRSFSYNSPLHF. In DNA, the CDR3 is TGTGCCAGCAGGGACAGGTCCTTCTCCTATAATTCACCCCTCCACTTT.

With regard to this clone: The DNA is omitted, as the CDR3 cannot be located on it reliably, and the CDR3 follows TCRdb's listing. The J gene is TRBJ2-6, the V gene TRBV21-1; the D call of TRBD1 is as the table states it, not checked on the DNA. TRBV21-1 is described as a pseudogene. The CDR3 extends over 18 residues, inclusive of both ends. The CDR3 protein is CASSNRDRWAPGANVLTF.

The chain uses TRBV7-2 and TRBJ2-3; TRBD2 agrees at 11 bases. The CDR3 loop spans 18 amino acids. V shed 5 bases, J shed 0 bases, and the junction held 10 bases outside the gene matches. The germline V gene encodes CDR1 SGHTA and CDR2 FQGNSA. This chain's CDR3 is CASSPRLAGPSSTDTQYF. The CDR3 region has the DNA TGTGCCAGCAGCCCTCGACTAGCGGGGCCCTCGAGCACAGATACGCAGTATTTT.

V gene TRBV4-2 combines with J gene TRBJ2-5; 9 bases align to TRBD1. V was clipped by 1 base and J by 5 bases; unmatched bases: 8. This CDR3 comprises 16 residues. Per the germline V gene, CDR1 is LGHNA and CDR2 is YNFKEQ. CDR3 amino acids: CASSQGTGGGVETQYF. The CDR3 bases are TGTGCCAGCAGCCAAGGTACAGGGGGCGGTGTGGAGACCCAGTACTTC.

This clone has a handful of counts. The same CDR3 is also encoded by other DNA sequences in this sample. J is TRBJ1-5 and V is TRBV19, with a possible D match to TRBD1 (5 bases). V was cut by 7 bases and J by 2 bases, with 12 bases left in between. The CDR3 extends over 14 amino acids. CDR1 and CDR2 (germline): LNHDA, SQIVND (reference sequence). The CDR3 reads CASNRGEGNQPQHF. In DNA, the CDR3 is TGTGCCAGTAATCGAGGGGAGGGCAATCAGCCCCAGCATTTT.

J is TRBJ2-7 and V is TRBV11-2, with D tentatively TRBD2 (6 bases). V was clipped by 9 bases and J by 2 bases, with 23 bases between them. CDR1 and CDR2 (germline): SGHAT, FQNNGV. The CDR3 is 16 residues long. The CDR3 is CASTGRGFREAYEQYF. The CDR3 DNA sequence: TGTGCCAGTACGGGACGCGGTTTCAGGGAGGCCTACGAGCAGTACTTC.

The genes are TRBV6-5 and TRBJ1-1; D uncertain. Trimming removed 6 bases from V and 5 bases from J, with 19 bases in between. CDR1 and CDR2 (germline): MNHEY, SVGAGI. The CDR3 contains 15 residues. CDR3 loop: CASSPRTARDTEAFF. CDR3 coding DNA: TGTGCCAGCAGCCCCAGGACTGCTCGGGATACTGAAGCTTTCTTT.

The genes are TRBV11-2 and TRBJ2-1; 7 nucleotides agree with TRBD2. Germline CDR1 reads SGHAT; CDR2 reads FQNNGV. Unmatched junction bases numbered 10, after V lost 2 bases and J lost 0 bases. This CDR3 is built from 18 residues. The DNA of the CDR3 is TGTGCCAGCAGCTTAAGCTTAGCGGGTAAAAACTCCTACAATGAGCAGTTCTTC. Translating gives CASSLSLAGKNSYNEQFF.

The chain carries TRBV15 and TRBJ2-1; perhaps TRBD2 as D (5 bases). This CDR3 is 14 amino acids long. Trimming removed 0 bases from V and 3 bases from J, with 6 bases in between. Germline V CDR1 and CDR2: LNHNV, YYDKDF (reference sequence). The DNA for the CDR3 is TGTGCCACCAGCAGAGAGGACTTCTACAATGAGCAGTTCTTC. Amino acid sequence: CATSREDFYNEQFF.

The chain has TRBV7-6 and TRBJ1-2; D possibly corresponds to TRBD1 (5 bases). V was pared by 4 bases and J by 3 bases, with 15 bases between. The CDR3 is made up of 15 amino acids. Per the germline V gene, CDR1 is SGHVS and CDR2 is FNYEAQ. The CDR3 sequence is CASSSGLRRDYGYTF. The CDR3 DNA sequence: TGTGCCAGCAGCTCGGGACTCAGACGGGACTATGGCTACACCTTC.

The rearrangement links TRBV6-5 to TRBJ2-5; TRBD2 is a possible D gene (5 bases). CDR1 and CDR2 (germline): MNHEY, SVGAGI. Trimming left V 5 bases short and J 5 bases short, with 9 bases between. The CDR3 consists of 12 residues. CDR3 region: CASSRGWETQYF. The CDR3, as DNA: TGTGCCAGCAGTCGAGGGTGGGAGACCCAGTACTTC.

The V call is TRBV25-1, the J call TRBJ1-2; D is perhaps TRBD1 (5 bases). Per germline, CDR1 MGHDK and CDR2 SYGVNS. This CDR3 is built from 14 residues. V lost 3 bases and J 8 bases, leaving 16 bases between the germline ends. The CDR3 coding sequence is TGTGCCAGCAGTGACCGGACAATCCCTCTGGGCTACACCTTC. Its protein is CASSDRTIPLGYTF.

V is TRBV19 and J is TRBJ2-3; maybe TRBD1 (5 bases). In germline, CDR1 is LNHDA, CDR2 SQIVND (reference sequence). This CDR3 region has 22 residues. Trimming removed 1 base at V and 0 bases at J, with 29 bases between. The CDR3 DNA reads as TGTGCCAGTAGTATAGGCTTCAACACCCGGGCGGTGGCAGGGTCCAGCACAGATACGCAGTATTTT. Amino acids: CASSIGFNTRAVAGSSTDTQYF.

The chain employs TRBV25-1 and TRBJ2-5, with D possibly being TRBD2 (5 bases). In germline, CDR1 is MGHDK, CDR2 SYGVNS. The V end was cut by 4 bases, the J end by 2 bases, with 14 bases between. This CDR3 region has 15 residues. CDR3 loop: CASSALAPGQETQYF. The CDR3 DNA reads TGTGCCAGCAGTGCCCTAGCCCCGGGACAAGAGACCCAGTACTTC.

The chain employs TRBV24-1 and TRBJ2-1; tentative D call: TRBD1 (6 bases). The V and J ends lost 4 bases and 5 bases respectively, with 20 bases between them. CDR1 is KGHDR, CDR2 SFDVKD, per germline. CDR3 length: 17 amino acids. CDR3 coding DNA: TGTGCCACCAGTGACCCTCCCGGGGTAGGGGGTCACAATGAGCAGTTCTTC. It encodes CATSDPPGVGGHNEQFF.

The chain carries TRBV7-9 and TRBJ2-3, with TRBD1 as a possible D gene (6 bases). Trimming took 5 bases from V and 2 from J, leaving 17 bases between them. From germline, CDR1 is SEHNR and CDR2 FQNEAQ (reference sequence). This CDR3 contains 16 residues. CDR3 loop: CASSLLRRTVTDTQYF. CDR3 sequence (DNA): TGTGCCAGCAGCCTCCTGAGAAGGACAGTCACAGATACGCAGTATTTT.

This chain connects TRBV6-5 to TRBJ1-1; D remains unclear. CDR1 MNHEY and CDR2 SVGAGI come from the germline V gene. This CDR3 comprises 16 residues. Between the trimmed V and J ends, which lost 0 bases and 0 bases, there was a span of 11 bases. The CDR3 is CASSYSTRAVNTEAFF. The CDR3 DNA follows: TGTGCCAGCAGTTACTCGACGCGGGCAGTGAACACTGAAGCTTTCTTT.

V is TRBV3-1 (or the pseudogene TRBV3-2) and J is TRBJ1-2, with TRBD1 identical over 7 bases. V lost 4 bases to trimming and J lost 5 bases; unmatched junction nucleotides: 7. CDR1 and CDR2 from the germline V gene are LGHDT and YNNKEL (reference sequence). CDR3 length: 14 residues. The DNA for the CDR3 is TGTGCCAGCAGCCGGGGACAGAGCTCTTATGGCTACACCTTC. Amino acids: CASSRGQSSYGYTF.

The gene calls are TRBV11-2 and TRBJ2-1; D is perhaps TRBD2 (6 bases). Trimming removed 0 bases at V and 3 bases at J, with 9 bases between. This CDR3 comprises 15 residues. Germline V gene sequence: CDR1 SGHAT, CDR2 FQNNGV. The DNA of the CDR3 is TGTGCCAGCAGCTTAGAGAGGGGAGGCTACAATGAGCAGTTCTTC. The encoded protein is CASSLERGGYNEQFF. Full variable domain (remainder filled in from reference TRBV11-2 and TRBJ2-1): EAGVAQSPRYKIIEKRQSVAFWCNPISGHATLYWYQQILGQGPKLLIQFQNNGVVDDSQLPKDRFSAERLKGVDSTLKIQPAKLEDSAVYLCASSLERGGYNEQFFGPGTRLTVL.